This TCR beta chain is drawn from a study of blood T cell repertoires in COVID-19. Study context: COVID-19 samples, acute and convalescent, were from the United States, Italy and Spain. T cells, B-cell-depleted T cells, or PBMCs supplied cDNA or gDNA.

Authors' data handling: Reference gene primer amplification in the assay estimated nucleated cell counts. Measured with immunoSEQ multiplex PCR; TCRdb has only the in-frame clones, and not every one. The V and J calls and clone size come from that table; D and trimming were worked out from the DNA. The repertoire holds about 130,000 clones, with approximately 80% as singletons. This clone was observed a handful of times. The V gene end was trimmed by 8 bases and the J gene end by 1 base; junction bases not matched to a gene: 8. This CDR3 has 15 residues. The germline gives CDR1 MGHDK, CDR2 SYGVNS. The sample consisted of peripheral blood. V gene TRBV25-1 combines with J gene TRBJ2-7, with 10 bases matching TRBD1. The clonotype originates from an older woman with acute or convalescent COVID-19. The chain's CDR3 is CASQTGTGVSYEQYF. The DNA for the CDR3 is TGTGCCAGCCAGACGGGGACAGGGGTTTCCTACGAGCAGTACTTC.